Below are 29 T cell receptor beta chains sequenced from a single sample in a study of neoadjuvant anti-PD-1 for oral cavity cancer. Repertoires were generated with immunoSEQ multiplex PCR, while TCRdb's copy carries only in-frame clones and drops some. This table has several thousand clones, 76% appearing once. The source was PBMCs, collected before nivolumab (anti-PD-1) treatment. The receptor set was obtained from a person aged 35 to 85 with oral cavity squamous cell carcinoma.

The chain has TRBV7-9 and TRBJ1-1; possibly TRBD1 for D (6 bases). CDR1 and CDR2 (germline): SEHNR, FQNEAQ (reference sequence). Trimming removed 1 base at V and 3 bases at J, with 15 bases between. CDR3 size: 16 residues. CDR3 coding DNA: TGTGCCAGCAGCTTAGAAGGCAGGGGCTTCGACACTGAAGCTTTCTTT. Translated: CASSLEGRGFDTEAFF. Full variable domain (outside the CDR3, taken from reference TRBV7-9 and TRBJ1-1): DTGVSQNPRHKITKRGQNVTFRCDPISEHNRLYWYRQTLGQGPEFLTYFQNEAQLEKSRLLSDRFSAERPKGSFSTLEIQRTEQGDSAMYLCASSLEGRGFDTEAFFGQGTRLTVV.

The rearrangement links TRBV6-4 to TRBJ2-3; TRBD2 matches 10 bases. Germline trimming cut 3 bases from V and 2 bases from J; bases unmatched to any gene: 2. From germline, CDR1 is MRHNA and CDR2 SNTAGT. The CDR3 has 15 amino acids. CDR3 in amino acids: CASSESGGATDTQYF. The CDR3 DNA is TGTGCCAGCAGTGAAAGCGGGGGGGCCACAGATACGCAGTATTTT.

The J gene is TRBJ1-6, the V gene TRBV6-6; D is possibly TRBD1 (6 bases). CDR1 is MNHNY, CDR2 SVGAGI, per germline (reference sequence). This CDR3 has 13 amino acids. Trimming cost V 6 bases and J 7 bases, with 10 bases left between them. DNA of the CDR3: TGTGCCAGCAGGGACAGCGCGAATTCACCCCTCCACTTT. Its translation is CASRDSANSPLHF.

The V call is TRBV4-1, the J call TRBJ2-5, with 12 positions matching TRBD2. CDR3 length: 20 amino acids. Germline CDR1 is MGHRA and CDR2 is YSYEKL. V lost 0 bases to trimming and J lost 4 bases; unmatched junction nucleotides: 15. CDR3 in amino acids: CASSQEVQGGLAGLRETQYF. CDR3 DNA: TGCGCCAGCAGCCAAGAGGTCCAGGGCGGACTAGCGGGGTTAAGAGAGACCCAGTACTTC.

This chain connects TRBV25-1 to TRBJ2-1; TRBD1 matches 7 bases. V trimming: 6 bases; J trimming: 2 bases; junction bases outside the gene matches: 7. Germline CDR1 MGHDK, CDR2 SYGVNS. This CDR3 is built from 15 residues. The DNA of the CDR3 is TGTGCCAGCAGAGGTTCAGGGGGACCCTACAATGAGCAGTTCTTC. Translated, it gives CASRGSGGPYNEQFF.

This chain joins TRBV15 and TRBJ1-2; no reliable D call. This CDR3 region has 14 residues. V lost 1 base and J 1 base, leaving 7 bases between the germline ends. Germline V gives CDR1 LNHNV, CDR2 YYDKDF (reference sequence). DNA of the CDR3: TGTGCCACCAGCAGAGGAACGAGTAACTATGGCTACACCTTC. Encoded protein: CATSRGTSNYGYTF.

This clone was seen only a few times. This chain links TRBV18 with TRBJ1-5; D uncertain. Germline CDR1 reads KGHSH; CDR2 reads LQKENI. The CDR3 spans 13 residues. The V end lost 3 bases, the J end lost 5 bases, and 8 bases lay between the germline ends. The CDR3 region has the DNA TGTGCCAGCTCACCCAAAGAGGATCAGCCCCAGCATTTT. Translated, it gives CASSPKEDQPQHF.

The chain employs TRBV5-1 and TRBJ2-3, with TRBD1 identical over 8 bases. J lost 4 bases, V lost 0 bases, and 7 bases had no gene match. The CDR3 length is 16 residues. Looked up from germline, CDR1 is SGHRS and CDR2 is YFSETQ. CDR3 sequence: CASSLDGRGLPDTQYF. CDR3 bases: TGCGCCAGCAGCTTGGATGGCAGGGGGCTCCCAGATACGCAGTATTTT.

The chain is built from TRBV4-1 and TRBJ2-7; D remains unclear. V lost 1 base and J 1 base, leaving 17 bases between the germline ends. CDR1 MGHRA and CDR2 YSYEKL come from the germline V gene. The CDR3 is made up of 17 amino acids. CDR3 DNA: TGCGCCAGCAGCCAAGCCCAGACACCGCCGTATTCCTACGAGCAGTACTTC. Encoded protein: CASSQAQTPPYSYEQYF.

The chain recombines TRBV27 with TRBJ2-7; D tentatively fits TRBD1 or TRBD2 (6 bases each). Per the germline V gene, CDR1 is MNHEY and CDR2 is SMNVEV (reference sequence). Deletions cut 2 bases from V and 7 bases from J, with 9 bases between. The CDR3 length is 12 residues. CDR3 amino acids: CASSLRRGEQYF. CDR3 DNA sequence: TGTGCCAGCAGTTTAAGGAGGGGGGAGCAGTACTTC.

The CDR3: CASSPRTVSYEQYF. CDR3 nucleotide sequence: TGCGCCAGCAGCCCCCGGACTGTCTCCTACGAGCAGTACTTC. The genes are TRBV5-1 and TRBJ2-7; tentative D call: TRBD2 (5 bases). V was pared by 4 bases and J by 0 bases, with 11 bases between. There are 14 residues in the CDR3. The germline gives CDR1 SGHRS, CDR2 YFSETQ.

The chain joins TRBV30 to TRBJ1-4; D call uncertain. CDR3 length equals 11 residues. Germline V gene sequence: CDR1 GTSNPN, CDR2 SVGIG (reference sequence). Trimming took off 5 bases at V and 7 bases at J, with 8 bases between the two ends. As DNA, the CDR3 is TGTGCCTGGGAGAGGGCTGAAAAACTGTTTTTT. Translated, it gives CAWERAEKLFF. The full variable domain, with the rest looked up from reference TRBV30 and TRBJ1-4, is SQTIHQWPATLVQPVGSPLSLECTVEGTSNPNLYWYRQAAGRGLQLLFYSVGIGQISSEVPQNLSASRPQDRQFILSSKKLLLSDSGFYLCAWERAEKLFFGSGTQLSVL.

In its sample, this clone is medium-sized (0.01 to 0.1%). The J gene is TRBJ1-2, the V gene TRBV11-2, with 7 bases fitting TRBD1. The CDR3 length is 18 residues. V shed 5 bases and J 3 bases; nucleotides not matched to a gene: 18. Germline values: CDR1 SGHAT, CDR2 FQNNGV. CDR3 nucleotides: TGTGCCAGCAGCCCCCGCGTCGATAGGAGGGGGCAGGACTATGGCTACACCTTC. This encodes CASSPRVDRRGQDYGYTF.

The chain joins TRBV6-1 to TRBJ2-7, with 14 positions matching TRBD2. This CDR3 spans 15 amino acids. CDR1 MNHNS and CDR2 SASEGT come from the germline V gene. Trimming took 7 bases from V and 4 from J; bases not matched to a gene: 6. The CDR3 sequence is CASTAGTSGGYEQYF. Here the CDR3 DNA reads TGTGCCAGCACGGCCGGGACTAGCGGGGGTTACGAGCAGTACTTC.

This chain connects TRBV4-3 to TRBJ1-6, with a weak D call TRBD1 (5 bases). CDR1 is LGHNA, CDR2 YSLEER, per germline. CDR3 length: 17 residues. V shed 0 bases and J shed 5 bases, with 14 bases lying between them. The CDR3 region is CASSQDLWQGNNSPLHF. The CDR3 region has the DNA TGCGCCAGCAGCCAAGATCTGTGGCAGGGAAATAATTCACCCCTCCACTTT.

The chain recombines TRBV10-3 with TRBJ2-7; 7 bases align to TRBD2. This CDR3 contains 16 residues. CDR1 and CDR2 (germline): ENHRY, SYGVKD. V lost 3 bases and J lost 3; bases outside the gene matches: 11. DNA for the CDR3: TGTGCCATCAGTGAATCTTATAATAGCGGGCACTACGAGCAGTACTTC. It yields the protein CAISESYNSGHYEQYF.

CDR3 DNA sequence: TGCAGTGCGGGGGATCGGGAGACCCAGTACTTC. This codes for CSAGDRETQYF. The chain employs TRBV20-1 and TRBJ2-5; the D gene could be TRBD1 or TRBD2 (5 bases each). Germline V CDR1 and CDR2: DFQATT, SNEGSKA (reference sequence). V was clipped by 6 bases and J by 5 bases, with 10 bases between them. This CDR3 comprises 11 residues.

V gene TRBV9 combines with J gene TRBJ1-5; no firm D call. Trimming stripped 0 bases from V and 5 bases from J, with 6 bases between. The germline CDR1 and CDR2 sequences are SGDLS and YYNGEE. The CDR3 is made up of 13 amino acids. CDR3 in DNA: TGTGCCAGCAGCGTAGAGCCCGATCAGCCCCAGCATTTT. As protein: CASSVEPDQPQHF.

Remarks on this clone: One junction end does not reproduce the germline sequence, and a read error may be involved. The V call is TRBV7-9, the J call TRBJ1-6; the D gene is possibly TRBD1 (5 bases). Germline V lookup: CDR1 SEHNR, CDR2 FQNEAQ (reference sequence). The CDR3 is made up of 12 amino acids. The CDR3 spells CASSEDSVGLHF. CDR3 sequence (DNA): TGTGCCAGCTCGGAAGACAGCGTAGGACTCCACTTC.

The chain joins TRBV5-1 to TRBJ1-2; no clear D. Trimming stripped 0 bases from V and 1 base from J, with 10 bases between. The V gene's germline CDR1 is SGHRS and CDR2 YFSETQ. The length of the CDR3 is 15 residues. The CDR3 DNA sequence: TGCGCCAGCAGCTTGGAAAAGGGCGGTAACTATGGCTACACCTTC. Protein product: CASSLEKGGNYGYTF. Drawing the rest from reference TRBV5-1 and TRBJ1-2, the complete variable domain is KAGVTQTPRYLIKTRGQQVTLSCSPISGHRSVSWYQQTPGQGLQFLFEYFSETQRNKGNFPGRFSGRQFSNSRSEMNVSTLELGDSALYLCASSLEKGGNYGYTFGSGTRLTVV.

The chain links TRBV12-5 to TRBJ1-1; 7 positions agree with TRBD1. The CDR3 totals 14 residues. Trimming cost V 2 bases and J 5 bases; bases outside gene matches: 5. Germline loops: CDR1 LGHNT, CDR2 FRNRAP. As DNA, the CDR3 is TGTGCTAGTGGTTTGAAGACAGGGAGGACTGAAGCTTTCTTT. Translation gives CASGLKTGRTEAFF.

The V and J genes are TRBV28 and TRBJ2-2, with unresolved D. The V gene's germline CDR1 is MDHEN and CDR2 SYDVKM. V lost 5 bases to trimming and J lost 8 bases, with 9 bases between them. The length of the CDR3 is 12 residues. The CDR3 region has the DNA TGTGCCAGCAGTCCTCCCGAGGGGGAGCTGTTTTTT. Amino acids: CASSPPEGELFF. The variable domain in full, with the rest retrieved from reference TRBV28 and TRBJ2-2, is DVKVTQSSRYLVKRTGEKVFLECVQDMDHENMFWYRQDPGLGLRLIYFSYDVKMKEKGDIPEGYSVSREKKERFSLILESASTNQTSMYLCASSPPEGELFFGEGSRLTVL.

CDR3 nucleotides: TGTGCCAGCAGCTTCGGCGGACAGGTGGGAACTGAAGCTTTCTTT. Its protein product is CASSFGGQVGTEAFF. The chain has TRBV11-2 and TRBJ1-1; 7 bases agree with TRBD1. Trimming removed 3 bases from V and 5 bases from J; junction bases left unmatched: 9. CDR1 and CDR2 from the germline V gene are SGHAT and FQNNGV. This CDR3 spans 15 amino acids.

V and J are TRBV10-2 and TRBJ2-3; the match to TRBD2 covers 7 bases. The V segment lost 3 bases and the J segment 2 bases; nucleotides outside the gene matches: 8. CDR3 length: 16 amino acids. The germline CDR1 and CDR2 sequences are WSHSY and SAAADI. In DNA form, the CDR3 reads TGCGCCAGCAGTGAAGGGAGGGGCGGGTACACAGATACGCAGTATTTT. Translating gives CASSEGRGGYTDTQYF.

CDR3 amino acids: CASSAGGGSDQPQHF. The CDR3 DNA reads as TGTGCCAGCTCAGCCGGGGGGGGGTCTGATCAGCCCCAGCATTTT. This chain uses TRBV18 with TRBJ1-5, with D tentatively TRBD1 (5 bases). The length of the CDR3 is 15 residues. Germline loops: CDR1 KGHSH, CDR2 LQKENI. V lost 5 bases to trimming and J lost 5 bases, with 16 bases between them.

The chain combines TRBV28 with TRBJ1-2; 10 bases line up with TRBD1. This CDR3 is built from 14 residues. Germline V gene sequence: CDR1 MDHEN, CDR2 SYDVKM. J lost 6 bases, V lost 6 bases, and 7 bases had no gene match. The CDR3 loop is CASRPTGGRDGYTF. The CDR3 DNA reads TGTGCCAGCAGACCGACAGGGGGCAGGGATGGCTACACCTTC.

The chain carries TRBV5-1 and TRBJ2-7; no reliable D call. Trimming shortened V by 4 bases and J by 6 bases, and 17 bases separated the two germline ends. Per the germline V gene, CDR1 is SGHRS and CDR2 is YFSETQ. There are 14 residues in the CDR3. The CDR3 is CASSPAEATGEQYF. Written as DNA, the CDR3 is TGCGCCAGCAGCCCTGCGGAAGCTACGGGCGAGCAGTACTTC.

The genes are TRBV6-6 and TRBJ1-6, with D possibly being TRBD1 (5 bases). The CDR3 sequence is 15 residues long. V lost 5 bases and J 8 bases, leaving 16 bases between the germline ends. The germline gives CDR1 MNHNY, CDR2 SVGAGI (reference sequence). The CDR3 DNA sequence: TGTGCCAGCAGTCAAACGACAGCTTTCTATTCACCCCTCCACTTT. Residues: CASSQTTAFYSPLHF.

This chain uses TRBV7-8 with TRBJ1-1; D remains unclear. The CDR3 is 14 residues long. CDR1 is SGHVS, CDR2 FQNEAQ, per germline. V was clipped by 3 bases and J by 0 bases, with 8 bases between them. The CDR3 region is CASSFTAMNTEAFF. As DNA, the CDR3 is TGTGCCAGCAGCTTTACAGCCATGAACACTGAAGCTTTCTTT.